One and the same sample provided the 20 T cell receptor beta chains below, sequenced in a study of T cell repertoires in cytomegalovirus infection. Using its own MiXCR run on the reads, TCRdb lists one record per CDR3 protein. The data contain about 260,000 distinct CDR3 sequences, roughly an eighth of them singletons. The sample consisted of PBMCs. The receptors were gathered from a human donor in good health (CMV status not recorded). Some clones in this sample may be carry-over from other donors' samples.

The V call is TRBV29-1, the J call TRBJ2-5, with 8 nucleotides matching TRBD1. Germline assignment: CDR1 SQVTM and CDR2 ANQGSEA. With 8 bases clipped from V and 2 bases from J, the junction kept 10 bases outside the gene matches. The CDR3 contains 14 residues. CDR3: CSTPGTGTQETQYF. The DNA for the CDR3 is TGCAGCACCCCCGGGACAGGAACTCAAGAGACCCAGTACTTC.

This clonotype was seen repeatedly, ten times or more. The chain recombines TRBV2 with TRBJ2-5; maybe TRBD2 (5 bases). CDR3 length: 13 amino acids. V was pared by 8 bases and J by 3 bases, with 13 bases between. The germline CDR1 and CDR2 sequences are SNHLY and FYNNEI. The CDR3 is CASDPRGKETQYF. CDR3 DNA: TGTGCCAGCGACCCCCGGGGAAAAGAGACCCAGTACTTC.

This rearrangement joins TRBV2 to TRBJ2-5; perhaps TRBD1 as D (5 bases). CDR3 length: 16 residues. V was shortened by 7 bases and J by 0 bases, with 18 bases between the two germline ends. Germline values: CDR1 SNHLY, CDR2 FYNNEI. CDR3 DNA sequence: TGTGCCAGCACCACTCGCCAGGGCAGGTACCAAGAGACCCAGTACTTC. It specifies CASTTRQGRYQETQYF.

This clonotype occurred many times. The rearrangement links TRBV7-2 to TRBJ2-5, with TRBD2 matching 9 bases. Looked up from germline, CDR1 is SGHTA and CDR2 is FQGNSA. Trimming took 2 bases from V and 6 from J; bases not matched to a gene: 10. CDR3 length equals 16 residues. The CDR3 loop reads CASSLKGSSGTKTQYF. In nucleotides, the CDR3 is TGTGCCAGCAGCTTAAAAGGTTCTAGCGGGACGAAGACCCAGTACTTC.

There are a few counts of this clonotype. V is TRBV6-6 and J is TRBJ1-5; D call uncertain. This CDR3 is 15 amino acids long. The V gene lost 0 bases and the J gene lost 4 bases, with 10 bases spanning the gap. CDR1 and CDR2 from the germline V gene are MNHNY and SVGAGI (reference sequence). The CDR3 is CASSYSGGRNQPQHF. The CDR3 DNA is TGTGCCAGCAGTTACTCAGGAGGGCGGAATCAGCCCCAGCATTTT.

The CDR3 sequence is CSAQTGANTEAFF. DNA of the CDR3: TGCAGTGCGCAGACAGGGGCAAATACTGAAGCTTTCTTT. The V gene is TRBV20-1, the J gene TRBJ1-1, with 8 bases that match TRBD1. This CDR3 spans 13 amino acids. Germline CDR1 and CDR2: DFQATT and SNEGSKA (reference sequence). Trimming cost V 6 bases and J 5 bases; bases outside gene matches: 8.

This chain connects TRBV7-4 to TRBJ1-5, with a possible D match to TRBD1 (5 bases). The CDR3 consists of 18 residues. Germline V gives CDR1 SGHVT, CDR2 SQSDAQ. V gave up 0 bases and J gave up 4 bases, with 19 bases separating them. The CDR3 nucleotides read TGTGCCAGCAGCTTAGCCGCGGACATGGAACCCGAGAATCAGCCCCAGCATTTT. It yields the protein CASSLAADMEPENQPQHF. The full variable domain, with the rest looked up from reference TRBV7-4 and TRBJ1-5, is GAGVSQSPRYKVAKRGRDVALRCDSISGHVTLYWYRQTLGQGSEVLTYSQSDAQRDKSGRPSGRFSAERPERSVSTLKIQRTEQGDSAVYLCASSLAADMEPENQPQHFGDGTRLSIL.

The V and J genes are TRBV28 and TRBJ1-4; TRBD1 matches 7 bases. The J segment lost 8 bases and the V segment lost 8 bases, leaving 8 bases of the junction unmatched. There are 13 residues in the CDR3. Germline loops: CDR1 MDHEN, CDR2 SYDVKM. The CDR3 sequence is CASARGPWEKLFF. For the CDR3, the DNA is TGTGCCAGCGCGAGGGGGCCCTGGGAAAAACTGTTTTTT.

V is TRBV20-1 and J is TRBJ2-4; no firm D call. The CDR3 is made up of 15 amino acids. The germline V gene encodes CDR1 DFQATT and CDR2 SNEGSKA (reference sequence). The V end lost 5 bases, the J end lost 0 bases, and 14 bases lay between the germline ends. The CDR3: CSAPRVMEAKNIQYF. The CDR3 DNA follows: TGCAGTGCTCCTCGCGTTATGGAAGCCAAAAACATTCAGTACTTC.

This clonotype was seen repeatedly, ten times or more. The J gene is TRBJ2-3, the V gene TRBV7-3; D perhaps matches TRBD2 (5 bases). The CDR3 is 13 residues long. Trimming took off 6 bases at V and 0 bases at J, with 7 bases between the two ends. Germline V gene lookup returns CDR1 SGHTA and CDR2 FQGTGA. The CDR3 DNA is TGTGCCAGCAGGGGGAGTAGCACAGATACGCAGTATTTT. Translated: CASRGSSTDTQYF.

In this sample, this clonotype turned up many times. The chain carries TRBV7-2 and TRBJ2-3, with unresolved D. Germline CDR1 is SGHTA and CDR2 is FQGNSA. The V and J ends lost 2 bases and 4 bases respectively, with 16 bases between them. The CDR3 totals 16 residues. The CDR3 region is CASSLRAATVADTQYF. The DNA for the CDR3 is TGTGCCAGCAGCTTAAGGGCAGCAACCGTCGCAGATACGCAGTATTTT.

This clonotype showed up just a few times. The CDR3, as DNA: TGTGCCAGCAGCACGGAGAGCGGGGTGAATGGCTACACCTTC. Amino acid sequence: CASSTESGVNGYTF. The V gene is TRBV7-9, the J gene TRBJ1-2, with D unclear. The CDR3 is made up of 14 amino acids. The V gene's germline CDR1 is SEHNR and CDR2 FQNEAQ (reference sequence). The ends were cut back, 5 bases at V and 6 bases at J, with 16 bases in the middle.

The gene calls are TRBV10-3 and TRBJ2-7, with 11 bases identical to TRBD2. V shed 6 bases and J 3 bases; nucleotides not matched to a gene: 4. CDR3 length: 14 amino acids. Germline V CDR1 and CDR2: ENHRY, SYGVKD. As DNA, the CDR3 is TGTGCCATCAGGCCCGGGACTAGCGGCTACGAGCAGTACTTC. Amino acids: CAIRPGTSGYEQYF.

The chain combines TRBV5-6 with TRBJ2-1, with 8 bases that match TRBD2. Germline V gene data show CDR1 as SGHDT and CDR2 as YYEEEE. The CDR3 sequence is 13 residues long. Trimming removed 4 bases from V and 8 bases from J; junction bases left unmatched: 5. The CDR3 here is CASSNGLAHEQFF. CDR3 nucleotides: TGTGCCAGCAGCAACGGACTAGCCCATGAGCAGTTCTTC.

This CDR3 reads CASSERGNVEQFF. The CDR3 bases are TGTGCCAGCAGCGAACGGGGTAACGTCGAGCAGTTCTTC. The J gene is TRBJ2-1, the V gene TRBV7-6; a possible D gene is TRBD2 (5 bases). Deletions cut 5 bases from V and 10 bases from J, with 15 bases between. Germline CDR1 and CDR2: SGHVS and FNYEAQ. The CDR3 length is 13 residues.

This clonotype showed up many times. The gene calls are TRBV28 and TRBJ2-1; maybe TRBD1 (5 bases). CDR3 size: 15 residues. Germline V gene sequence: CDR1 MDHEN, CDR2 SYDVKM. The V end lost 2 bases, the J end lost 4 bases, and 12 bases lay between the germline ends. CDR3 in amino acids: CASSLQGVGYNEQFF. The CDR3 DNA reads as TGTGCCAGCAGTTTACAGGGTGTCGGATACAATGAGCAGTTCTTC.

This clonotype was detected ten times or more. V and J are TRBV7-2 and TRBJ2-1; no clear D gene. This CDR3 comprises 14 residues. V was pared by 2 bases and J by 6 bases, with 11 bases between. CDR1 and CDR2 (germline): SGHTA, FQGNSA. The CDR3 here is CASSLFGLTNEQFF. The CDR3, as DNA: TGTGCCAGCAGCTTATTCGGGCTTACCAATGAGCAGTTCTTC.

This clonotype was counted a few times. The chain employs TRBV5-4 and TRBJ2-1; D may be TRBD2 (5 bases). V was clipped by 6 bases and J by 3 bases, with 13 bases between them. The V gene's germline CDR1 is SGHNT and CDR2 YYREEE (reference sequence). This CDR3 comprises 14 residues. For the CDR3, the DNA is TGTGCCAGCACTAGGCGGGCGGTCTACAATGAGCAGTTCTTC. It translates to CASTRRAVYNEQFF.

The chain couples TRBV9 to TRBJ1-1, with 7 positions matching TRBD1. The length of the CDR3 is 14 residues. Germline CDR1 is SGDLS and CDR2 is YYNGEE. With 0 bases clipped from V and 1 base from J, the junction kept 0 bases outside the gene matches. DNA for the CDR3: TGTGCCAGCAGCGTAGCAGGGGGGAACACTGAAGCTTTCTTT. This gives the protein CASSVAGGNTEAFF.

The chain carries TRBV28 and TRBJ2-7; D gene ambiguous. CDR3 length: 12 residues. The germline CDR1 and CDR2 sequences are MDHEN and SYDVKM. Trimming shortened V by 7 bases and J by 0 bases, and 7 bases separated the two germline ends. The CDR3 spells CASNRNSYEQYF. The DNA of the CDR3 is TGTGCCAGCAACCGTAACTCCTACGAGCAGTACTTC.